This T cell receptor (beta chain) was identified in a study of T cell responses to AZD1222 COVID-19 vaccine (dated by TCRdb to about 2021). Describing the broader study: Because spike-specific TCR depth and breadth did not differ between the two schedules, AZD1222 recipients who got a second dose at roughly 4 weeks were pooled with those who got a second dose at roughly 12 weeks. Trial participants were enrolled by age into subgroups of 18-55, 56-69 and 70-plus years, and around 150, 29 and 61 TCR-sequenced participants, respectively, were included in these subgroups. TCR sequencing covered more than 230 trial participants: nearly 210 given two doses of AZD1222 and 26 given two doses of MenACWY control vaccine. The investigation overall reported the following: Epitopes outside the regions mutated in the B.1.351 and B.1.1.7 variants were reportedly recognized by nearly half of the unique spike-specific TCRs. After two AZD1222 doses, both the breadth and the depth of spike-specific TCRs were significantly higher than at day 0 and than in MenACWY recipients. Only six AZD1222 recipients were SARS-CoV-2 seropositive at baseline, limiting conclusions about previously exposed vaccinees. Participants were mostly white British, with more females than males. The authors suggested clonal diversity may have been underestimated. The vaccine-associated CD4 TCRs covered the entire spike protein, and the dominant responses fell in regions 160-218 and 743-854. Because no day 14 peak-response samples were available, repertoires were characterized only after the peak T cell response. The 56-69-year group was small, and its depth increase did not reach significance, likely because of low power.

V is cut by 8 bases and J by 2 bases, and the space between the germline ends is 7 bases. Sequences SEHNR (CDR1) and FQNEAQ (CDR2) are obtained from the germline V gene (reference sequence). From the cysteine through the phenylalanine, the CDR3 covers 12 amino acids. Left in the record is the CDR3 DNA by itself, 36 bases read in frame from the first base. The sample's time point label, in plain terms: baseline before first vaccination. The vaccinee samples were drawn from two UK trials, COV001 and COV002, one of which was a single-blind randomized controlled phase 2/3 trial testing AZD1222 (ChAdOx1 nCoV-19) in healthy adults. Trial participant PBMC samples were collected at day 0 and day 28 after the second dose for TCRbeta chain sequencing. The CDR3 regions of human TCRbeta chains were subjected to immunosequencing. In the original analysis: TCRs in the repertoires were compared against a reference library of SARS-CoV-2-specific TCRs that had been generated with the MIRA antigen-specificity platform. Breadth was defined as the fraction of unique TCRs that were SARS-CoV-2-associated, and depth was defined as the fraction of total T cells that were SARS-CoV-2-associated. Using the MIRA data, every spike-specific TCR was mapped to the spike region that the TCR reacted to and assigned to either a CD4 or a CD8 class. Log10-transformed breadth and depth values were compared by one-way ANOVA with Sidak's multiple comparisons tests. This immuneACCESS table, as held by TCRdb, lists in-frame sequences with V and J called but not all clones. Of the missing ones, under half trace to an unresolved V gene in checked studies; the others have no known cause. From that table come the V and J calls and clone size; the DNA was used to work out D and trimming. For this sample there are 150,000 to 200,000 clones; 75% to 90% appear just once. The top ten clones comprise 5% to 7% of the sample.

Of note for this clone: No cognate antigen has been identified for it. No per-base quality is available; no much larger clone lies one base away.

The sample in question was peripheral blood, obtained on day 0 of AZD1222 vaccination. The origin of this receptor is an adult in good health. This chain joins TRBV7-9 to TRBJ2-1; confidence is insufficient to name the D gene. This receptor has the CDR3 CASLGPYNEQFF. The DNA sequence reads TGTGCCAGCTTAGGCCCCTACAATGAGCAGTTCTTC.